This TCR beta chain was recorded in a study of T cell responses to AZD1222 COVID-19 vaccine. Assay used: immunoSEQ multiplex PCR; TCRdb lists only in-frame clones, some missing. The data contain 150,000 to 200,000 clones, approximately 93% of them seen just once; the ten biggest clones take up around 0.96%. The sequence was collected from an adult in good health. The sample in question was peripheral blood, obtained on day 0 of AZD1222 vaccination.

The CDR3 DNA reads as TGTGCCAGCAGCTTAGCCCCCCTAGCGGGGGGCACAGATACGCAGTATTTT. Translated: CASSLAPLAGGTDTQYF. This chain joins TRBV7-6 and TRBJ2-3; 10 bases are shared with TRBD2. From germline, CDR1 is SGHVS and CDR2 FNYEAQ. The CDR3 contains 17 residues. V lost 0 bases, J lost 1 base, and 4 bases stayed unmatched. The whole variable domain, filled in from reference TRBV7-6 and TRBJ2-3, reads GAGVSQSPRYKVTKRGQDVALRCDPISGHVSLYWYRQALGQGPEFLTYFNYEAQQDKSGLPNDRFSAERPEGSISTLTIQRTEQRDSAMYRCASSLAPLAGGTDTQYFGPGTRLTVL.